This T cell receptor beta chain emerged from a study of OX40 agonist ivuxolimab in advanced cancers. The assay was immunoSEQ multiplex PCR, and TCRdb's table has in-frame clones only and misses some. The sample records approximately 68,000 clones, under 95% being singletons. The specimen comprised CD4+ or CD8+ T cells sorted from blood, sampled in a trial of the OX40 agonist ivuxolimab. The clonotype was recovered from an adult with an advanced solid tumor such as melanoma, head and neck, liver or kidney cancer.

The CDR3 nucleotides read TGTGCCAGCAGTGAAATTGGACTACCCGCCGGGACCCAGTACTTC. It translates to CASSEIGLPAGTQYF. J is TRBJ2-5 and V is TRBV6-1; perhaps TRBD2 as D (6 bases). Per the germline V gene, CDR1 is MNHNS and CDR2 is SASEGT. This CDR3 region has 15 residues. V was trimmed by 2 bases and J by 7 bases, leaving 17 bases between them.